These 4 T cell receptor beta chains were sequenced from one sample in a study of shared T cell receptors in the human thymus. TCRdb keeps only in-frame clones here, not all; method: immunoSEQ multiplex PCR. Among roughly 500,000 clones listed, around three quarters were seen once. The same sample was also used in a study of human thymus T cells.

The specimen was thymocytes. These receptors were taken from a boy in the first two years of life with a congenital heart defect.

The chain employs TRBV5-1 and TRBJ2-5, with TRBD2 matching 10 bases. CDR3 length: 16 residues. Germline lookup yields CDR1 SGHRS and CDR2 YFSETQ. V shed 0 bases and J 5 bases; nucleotides not matched to a gene: 7. The CDR3 DNA sequence: TGCGCCAGCAGCTTGGTGCTAGCGGGAGAGGCGGAGACCCAGTACTTC. It codes for CASSLVLAGEAETQYF.

This chain joins TRBV29-1 and TRBJ2-3; unclear D gene. This CDR3 is built from 12 residues. V lost 7 bases and J lost 6, with 14 bases in between. CDR1 is SQVTM, CDR2 ANQGSEA, per germline. In nucleotides, the CDR3 is TGCAGCGATACGGGTCTCGCGGATACGCAGTATTTT. It encodes CSDTGLADTQYF.

J is TRBJ2-5 and V is TRBV11-3, with D perhaps matching TRBD2 (6 bases). This CDR3 has 14 residues. V gave up 1 base and J gave up 0 bases, with 6 bases separating them. Germline CDR1 reads SGHNT; CDR2 reads YENEEA. Written as DNA, the CDR3 is TGTGCCAGCAGCTTAGGCGGGAACCAAGAGACCCAGTACTTC. It encodes CASSLGGNQETQYF.

This chain joins TRBV15 and TRBJ1-5; TRBD1 agrees at 8 bases. Germline assignment: CDR1 LNHNV and CDR2 YYDKDF (reference sequence). V lost 1 base and J lost 4; bases outside the gene matches: 6. The CDR3 covers 16 residues. Here the CDR3 reads CATSRGHRGGNQPQHF. The DNA of the CDR3 is TGTGCCACCAGCAGAGGGCACAGGGGGGGGAATCAGCCCCAGCATTTT.